The 9 T cell receptor beta chains below come from one sample, sequenced in a study of blood T cell repertoires in COVID-19. Profiled with immunoSEQ multiplex PCR; TCRdb holds only in-frame clones, not every one. The data contain roughly 150,000 clones, roughly 90% of them singletons. Sequencing was performed on peripheral blood. The receptor source for this set is a man between 60 and 75 years old with active or convalescent COVID-19.

The chain carries TRBV30 and TRBJ1-1; D is possibly TRBD1 (6 bases). V lost 4 bases to trimming and J lost 0 bases, with 21 bases between them. CDR1 GTSNPN and CDR2 SVGIG come from the germline V gene (reference sequence). The CDR3 contains 17 residues. The CDR3 DNA is TGTGCCTGGACTAGCAAAGGACAGCCTAGGGTGAACACTGAAGCTTTCTTT. Translation gives CAWTSKGQPRVNTEAFF.

The rearrangement uses TRBV27 and TRBJ1-1, with 8 bases that match TRBD1. Germline values: CDR1 MNHEY, CDR2 SMNVEV (reference sequence). The CDR3 sequence is 14 residues long. The trim removed 6 bases at V and 5 bases at J, leaving 8 bases unmatched. For the CDR3, the DNA is TGTGCCAGCAGATCGACAGGGGTTGGTACTGAAGCTTTCTTT. It is translated as CASRSTGVGTEAFF.

The chain employs TRBV7-2 and TRBJ2-1, with D maybe TRBD2 (7 bases). V was trimmed by 10 bases and J by 1 base, leaving 17 bases between them. The CDR3 totals 15 residues. Per germline, CDR1 SGHTA and CDR2 FQGNSA. The DNA for the CDR3 is TGTGCCACCGTTCTAGGGAGGGGGTCCTACAATGAGCAGTTCTTC. It codes for CATVLGRGSYNEQFF.

The chain is built from TRBV4-1 and TRBJ2-5; 11 nucleotides line up with TRBD1. V shed 6 bases and J 5 bases; nucleotides not matched to a gene: 2. There are 13 residues in the CDR3. Germline V gives CDR1 MGHRA, CDR2 YSYEKL. CDR3 sequence (DNA): TGCGCCAGCAGTCGGGACAGGGGGGAGACCCAGTACTTC. Amino acids: CASSRDRGETQYF.

Only one count was recorded for this clone. The rearrangement joins TRBV5-6 to TRBJ2-3, with D perhaps TRBD1 (5 bases). Germline values: CDR1 SGHDT, CDR2 YYEEEE. The CDR3 totals 14 residues. V was shortened by 2 bases and J by 4 bases, with 11 bases between the two germline ends. The CDR3 DNA reads TGTGCCAGCAGCTTTAAGGGGCGGTCAGATACGCAGTATTTT. The encoded protein is CASSFKGRSDTQYF.

The rearrangement uses TRBV29-1 and TRBJ1-2; no clear D. The CDR3 has 13 residues. V shed 4 bases and J shed 4 bases, with 13 bases lying between them. The V gene's germline CDR1 is SQVTM and CDR2 ANQGSEA. Here the CDR3 DNA reads TGCAGCGTTGGTGAGGGAAGCGGCTATGGCTACACCTTC. This codes for CSVGEGSGYGYTF.

V gene TRBV7-9 combines with J gene TRBJ1-5, with D possibly TRBD1 on 5 matching bases. The CDR3 runs 14 residues. CDR1 SEHNR and CDR2 FQNEAQ come from the germline V gene (reference sequence). With 5 bases removed from V and 2 bases from J, the gap between germline ends came to 10 bases. DNA for the CDR3: TGTGCCAGCAGCCCAGGGATAGGCAATCAGCCCCAGCATTTT. As protein: CASSPGIGNQPQHF.

This clone was counted a few times. V usage is TRBV6-6 and J usage is TRBJ2-7; D not resolved. Per germline, CDR1 MNHNY and CDR2 SVGAGI (reference sequence). V gave up 8 bases and J gave up 0 bases, with 11 bases separating them. This CDR3 has 13 residues. The CDR3 sequence is CASFSGTSYEQYF. CDR3 sequence (DNA): TGTGCCAGCTTTTCAGGAACCTCCTACGAGCAGTACTTC.

The chain links TRBV29-1 to TRBJ1-1, with a possible D match to TRBD1 (5 bases). Germline V lookup: CDR1 SQVTM, CDR2 ANQGSEA. The CDR3 is made up of 11 amino acids. The CDR3: CRGQVNTEAFF. The CDR3 nucleotides are TGCAGAGGACAAGTAAACACTGAAGCTTTCTTT.